This TCR beta chain was found in a study of T cells expressing NK-cell markers. The overall study: The study sequenced eight donors, seven HCMV-seropositive and one seronegative. Findings and caveats of the study: The HCMV specificity of the expanded NKG2C+ T cell clones stayed unresolved. One observes that, in a few donors, these clonotypes were also the leading ones within the CD3+CD56-NKG2C+ fraction.

TCRdb re-called the 5' RACE reads and catalogs CDR3 proteins one per entry, DNA excluded. This sample's table reports approximately 420,000 distinct CDR3 sequences. As to this clonotype: Antigen specificity is unknown.

The source is a woman aged 50 to 60 in good health. Sequenced input: blood T cells: a sorted CD56 or NKG2C T cell subset, CD4+ or CD8+ T cells, or bulk PBMC T cells (not recorded which).

CDR3 protein: CASSQDVGTKNIQYF. This sequence joins TRBV3-1 and TRBJ2-4. Per the germline V gene, CDR1 is LGHDT and CDR2 is YNNKEL (reference sequence). The CDR3 spans 15 residues. Full variable domain (outside the CDR3, taken from reference TRBV3-1 and TRBJ2-4): DTAVSQTPKYLVTQMGNDKSIKCEQNLGHDTMYWYKQDSKKFLKIMFSYNNKELIINETVPNRFSPKSPDKAHLNLHINSLELGDSAVYFCASSQDVGTKNIQYFGAGTRLSVL.